Each of the 21 T cell receptor beta chains below was sequenced from the same sample in a study of shared clonotypes between healthy human individuals (dated by TCRdb to about 2020). The library was produced with the immunoSEQ multiplex PCR assay. This immuneACCESS table, as held by TCRdb, lists in-frame sequences with V and J called but not all clones. Of the missing ones, under half trace to an unresolved V gene in checked studies; the others have no known cause. Within this sample are 2 million to 2.5 million clones, with 85% to 95% of them counted one time only. The ten largest clonotypes hold about 1.5% of the sample. CD8 naive samples were obtained by positive selection for CCR7 among CD45RO-negative cells, yielding a CD45RA+CCR7+ population from which TemRA cells were excluded. Sequencing was done on a sample of naive CD8+ T cells from PBMCs. Reading the label with the study, this specimen's cell subset or site is: CD45RA+CCR7+. These receptors were taken from a man younger than 35 in good health. Some clones in this sample may be carry-over from other donors' samples.

Of note for this clone: The junction does not match germline at one end; this may be a read error. The chain uses TRBV27 and TRBJ2-7, with D hard to call. The CDR3 extends over 13 amino acids. CDR1 and CDR2 (germline): MNHEY, SMNVEV (reference sequence). CDR3 sequence: CASRFLNSYEQYF. The CDR3 coding sequence is TGTGCCAGCCGTTTCCTGAACTCCTACGAGCAGTACTTC.

The chain couples TRBV27 to TRBJ2-7; D uncertain. V was pared by 4 bases and J by 0 bases, with 13 bases between. Germline CDR1 and CDR2: MNHEY and SMNVEV (reference sequence). CDR3 length: 15 amino acids. The CDR3 bases are TGTGCCAGCAGTTCCCCTCTTGCAGGCTCCTACGAGCAGTACTTC. Its protein product is CASSSPLAGSYEQYF.

The chain joins TRBV6-5 to TRBJ1-1; no firm D call. The CDR3 sequence is 15 residues long. The V end lost 3 bases, the J end lost 2 bases, and 13 bases lay between the germline ends. Germline V gene lookup returns CDR1 MNHEY and CDR2 SVGAGI. CDR3 amino acids: CASSYIDGRNTEAFF. In nucleotides, the CDR3 is TGTGCCAGCAGTTATATCGACGGTAGAAACACTGAAGCTTTCTTT.

V is TRBV6-5 and J is TRBJ2-3, with 11 bases lining up with TRBD2. The J segment lost 2 bases and the V segment lost 8 bases, leaving 6 bases of the junction unmatched. This CDR3 comprises 15 residues. Germline CDR1 is MNHEY and CDR2 is SVGAGI. CDR3 sequence: CASPYSGRATDTQYF. The CDR3 nucleotides read TGTGCCAGCCCCTATAGCGGGAGGGCCACAGATACGCAGTATTTT.

This chain connects TRBV27 to TRBJ2-3; 8 bases map to TRBD1. The germline V gene encodes CDR1 MNHEY and CDR2 SMNVEV (reference sequence). This CDR3 is built from 17 residues. With 6 bases clipped from V and 2 bases from J, the junction kept 13 bases outside the gene matches. The CDR3 DNA follows: TGTGCCAGCAGGCAGGGGGCTCGGAATAGCCACACAGATACGCAGTATTTT. Protein sequence: CASRQGARNSHTDTQYF.

V gene TRBV7-9 combines with J gene TRBJ1-2; no clear D gene. The CDR3 contains 12 residues. Trimming left V 5 bases short and J 4 bases short, with 8 bases between. Per the germline V gene, CDR1 is SEHNR and CDR2 is FQNEAQ (reference sequence). In nucleotides, the CDR3 is TGTGCCAGCAGCCCCGACACCTATGGCTACACCTTC. Amino acid sequence: CASSPDTYGYTF.

This chain connects TRBV5-1 to TRBJ2-5, with 7 positions matching TRBD1. Germline CDR1 is SGHRS and CDR2 is YFSETQ. The CDR3 length is 15 residues. J was trimmed by 5 bases and V by 3 bases; bases with no gene match: 10. The chain's CDR3 is CASSYTKQGTETQYF. DNA for the CDR3: TGCGCCAGCAGCTATACTAAACAGGGGACGGAGACCCAGTACTTC.

This chain connects TRBV28 to TRBJ2-4, with D uncertain. The germline V and J ends were trimmed by 3 bases and 5 bases, with 20 bases remaining between them. CDR3 length: 17 amino acids. The germline V gene encodes CDR1 MDHEN and CDR2 SYDVKM. The CDR3 region has the DNA TGTGCCAGCAGTTTGGGCAGGTTATCACCGGGCCAAAACATTCAGTACTTC. Its protein is CASSLGRLSPGQNIQYF.

The chain combines TRBV28 with TRBJ1-1, with D perhaps TRBD1 (5 bases). Germline assignment: CDR1 MDHEN and CDR2 SYDVKM. V gave up 6 bases and J gave up 4 bases, with 15 bases separating them. The CDR3 spans 14 residues. For the CDR3, the DNA is TGTGCCAGCAGCCCTCACAGGAGTCCCACTGAAGCTTTCTTT. It translates to CASSPHRSPTEAFF.

This chain uses TRBV11-2 with TRBJ2-7; D not resolved. CDR3 length equals 13 residues. The germline V and J ends were trimmed by 0 bases and 7 bases, with 10 bases remaining between them. From germline, CDR1 is SGHAT and CDR2 FQNNGV. The CDR3 region is CASSLEDFWEQYF. CDR3 coding DNA: TGTGCCAGCAGCTTAGAAGACTTCTGGGAGCAGTACTTC.

V and J are TRBV29-1 and TRBJ2-5; TRBD2 matches at 10 bases. CDR1 is SQVTM and CDR2 is ANQGSEA in the germline V gene. Trimming took 7 bases from V and 5 from J; bases not matched to a gene: 16. The CDR3 sequence is 16 residues long. The CDR3: CSAHTGLAERGETQYF. The CDR3 bases are TGCAGCGCTCATACCGGACTAGCGGAGAGGGGGGAGACCCAGTACTTC.

This sequence joins TRBV28 and TRBJ2-2, with a possible D match to TRBD1 (5 bases). Looked up from germline, CDR1 is MDHEN and CDR2 is SYDVKM. V was cut by 6 bases and J by 1 base, with 12 bases left in between. This CDR3 contains 15 residues. The CDR3 DNA follows: TGTGCCAGCAGGGCTGGCAGGGAGAACACCGGGGAGCTGTTTTTT. Amino acid sequence: CASRAGRENTGELFF.

In its sample, this clone was seen a few times. The chain combines TRBV4-2 with TRBJ1-5; 7 bases match TRBD1. Unmatched junction bases numbered 4, after V lost 4 bases and J lost 1 base. Germline V gene data show CDR1 as LGHNA and CDR2 as YNFKEQ. This CDR3 spans 15 amino acids. CDR3 amino acids: CASSPTGRSNQPQHF. CDR3 bases: TGTGCCAGCAGCCCGACAGGGAGGAGCAATCAGCCCCAGCATTTT.

Only a few counts were recorded for this clone. The CDR3 spells CATSPQHF. CDR3 coding DNA: TGTGCCACCTCGCCCCAGCATTTT. The J gene is TRBJ1-5, the V gene TRBV28; D not certain. The CDR3 is 8 residues long. V gave up 10 bases and J gave up 9 bases, with 4 bases separating them. Per the germline V gene, CDR1 is MDHEN and CDR2 is SYDVKM. The variable domain in full, completed from reference TRBV28 and TRBJ1-5, reads DVKVTQSSRYLVKRTGEKVFLECVQDMDHENMFWYRQDPGLGLRLIYFSYDVKMKEKGDIPEGYSVSREKKERFSLILESASTNQTSMYLCATSPQHFGDGTRLSIL.

The genes are TRBV6-6 and TRBJ2-7, with TRBD1 matching over 8 bases. Germline CDR1 MNHNY, CDR2 SVGAGI (reference sequence). The ends lost 4 bases at V and 2 bases at J; junction bases unmatched: 4. The CDR3 totals 14 residues. In DNA, the CDR3 is TGTGCCAGCAGTTCACGACAGGGGACCTACGAGCAGTACTTC. This sequence encodes CASSSRQGTYEQYF.

The rearrangement joins TRBV4-1 to TRBJ2-1, with TRBD2 identical over 10 bases. The CDR3 covers 17 residues. The germline gives CDR1 MGHRA, CDR2 YSYEKL. V lost 5 bases to trimming and J lost 1 base; unmatched junction nucleotides: 8. DNA for the CDR3: TGCGCCAGCAGCTTGACCGGGACTAGCGTTTCCTACAATGAGCAGTTCTTC. Protein: CASSLTGTSVSYNEQFF.

V gene TRBV5-1 combines with J gene TRBJ2-7, with 7 bases lining up with TRBD2. There are 13 residues in the CDR3. The V segment lost 2 bases and the J segment 5 bases; nucleotides outside the gene matches: 4. CDR1 and CDR2 from the germline V gene are SGHRS and YFSETQ. CDR3 loop: CASSFSGADEQYF. CDR3 nucleotides: TGCGCCAGCAGCTTCAGCGGGGCGGACGAGCAGTACTTC.

This CDR3 is CASSPQGYSYEQYF. CDR3 DNA sequence: TGTGCCAGCAGCCCCCAGGGGTACTCCTACGAGCAGTACTTC. The V gene is TRBV7-9, the J gene TRBJ2-7, with a weak D call TRBD1 (6 bases). This CDR3 region has 14 residues. CDR1 is SEHNR, CDR2 FQNEAQ, per germline (reference sequence). V was clipped by 5 bases and J by 0 bases, with 11 bases between them. Full variable domain (missing parts from reference TRBV7-9 and TRBJ2-7): DTGVSQNPRHKITKRGQNVTFRCDPISEHNRLYWYRQTLGQGPEFLTYFQNEAQLEKSRLLSDRFSAERPKGSFSTLEIQRTEQGDSAMYLCASSPQGYSYEQYFGPGTRLTVT.

V and J are TRBV5-1 and TRBJ1-1; tentative D call: TRBD1 (6 bases). This CDR3 is built from 16 residues. Per germline, CDR1 SGHRS and CDR2 YFSETQ. The V and J ends lost 0 bases and 4 bases respectively, with 16 bases between them. CDR3 in amino acids: CASSLVWGAKGTEAFF. The CDR3 DNA follows: TGCGCCAGCAGCTTGGTCTGGGGGGCTAAGGGCACTGAAGCTTTCTTT.

The chain couples TRBV7-3 to TRBJ1-1; 7 bases match TRBD1. Germline-derived CDR1 and CDR2 are SGHTA and FQGTGA. The CDR3 sequence is 18 residues long. V lost 2 bases, J lost 0 bases, and 12 bases stayed unmatched. DNA of the CDR3: TGTGCCAGCAGCTTATGGGCAGGGGGAAGGGTTGTGAACACTGAAGCTTTCTTT. As protein: CASSLWAGGRVVNTEAFF. The full variable domain, rest sourced from reference TRBV7-3 and TRBJ1-1, is GAGVSQTPSNKVTEKGKYVELRCDPISGHTALYWYRQSLGQGPEFLIYFQGTGAADDSGLPNDRFFAVRPEGSVSTLKIQRTERGDSAVYLCASSLWAGGRVVNTEAFFGQGTRLTVV.

The CDR3 nucleotides are TGTGCCAGCAGCGTAGGGCGAGCGGGAGGCCGGAATGAGCAGTTCTTC. This codes for CASSVGRAGGRNEQFF. The chain is built from TRBV9 and TRBJ2-1; 9 bases are shared with TRBD2. The length of the CDR3 is 16 residues. Germline V gene lookup returns CDR1 SGDLS and CDR2 YYNGEE. Trimming at V came to 0 bases and at J to 7 bases, leaving 8 bases not matched to a gene.